These T cell receptor beta chains were read from a single sample in a study of early T cells in non-severe SARS-CoV-2 infection. TCRdb passed the 5' RACE reads through MiXCR, listing each CDR3 protein once. The table has 80,000 to 100,000 distinct CDR3 sequences, about 11% seen once. The input for sequencing was whole blood, taken at baseline. These receptors were taken from an adult who was a healthcare worker with PCR-confirmed SARS-CoV-2 infection or an uninfected control (not recorded which). Both conserved end residues are trimmed from each CDR3. Rows give clone size only sometimes, using once, few, many, or a class for an expanded clone.

cdr3_aa | j_call | v_call | clone_size
AWQGTRRGTDTQY | TRBJ2-3 | TRBV30 | .
ATKRTGSTPITDTQY | TRBJ2-3 | TRBV27 | .
ASILEYGYT | TRBJ1-2 | TRBV2 | few
ASSRSGGPDTQY | TRBJ2-3 | TRBV11-3 | .
ASSLRTGQTDTQY | TRBJ2-3 | TRBV2 | many
SARGGKLETDTQY | TRBJ2-3 | TRBV20-1 | few
ASSLQGDSPLH | TRBJ1-6 | TRBV12-3/TRBV12-4 | .
ASSPRQGGAQETQY | TRBJ2-5 | TRBV28 | many
ASSSDLTGNTEAF | TRBJ1-1 | TRBV7-8 | few
ASSRDNLSGANVLT | TRBJ2-6 | TRBV2 | few
ASSLSAQGNTGELF | TRBJ2-2 | TRBV12-3/TRBV12-4 | few
SARQGITGELF | TRBJ2-2 | TRBV20-1 | .
ASTRLAARYEQY | TRBJ2-7 | TRBV5-6 | few
ASSQDSMRERV | TRBJ2-1 | TRBV4-2 | .
ASRSGQALSEQY | TRBJ2-7 | TRBV3-1 | many
ASSFQGPPNEQF | TRBJ2-1 | TRBV5-1 | .
ATSDETPGTGELF | TRBJ2-2 | TRBV24-1 | .
SVETSGRGF | TRBJ2-1 | TRBV29-1 | many
SVPDRANNEQF | TRBJ2-1 | TRBV29-1 | few
ASSFFDRGLYGYT | TRBJ1-2 | TRBV7-9 | .
ASSLAGSGGATDTQY | TRBJ2-3 | TRBV5-1 | few
AITPGPTYGYT | TRBJ1-2 | TRBV11-3 | .
ASSFGRGGYEQY | TRBJ2-7 | TRBV7-2 | .
ASSLQGLKDTQY | TRBJ2-3 | TRBV6-6 | .
SAQPWGAERTDTQY | TRBJ2-3 | TRBV20-1 | .
ASSLGLAGVKELF | TRBJ2-2 | TRBV5-1 | .
ASSEMEGAGELF | TRBJ2-2 | TRBV2 | .
SASGGGNEKLF | TRBJ1-4 | TRBV20-1 | .
SADRGYGYT | TRBJ1-2 | TRBV20-1 | many
AISGRSEGDEAF | TRBJ1-1 | TRBV10-3 | many
ASRPGPQVETQY | TRBJ2-5 | TRBV5-1 | .
SAPVGLGGRWNEQF | TRBJ2-1 | TRBV20-1 | many
ASTLGTKSSYEQY | TRBJ2-7 | TRBV5-6 | few
ASSIKGWNYGYT | TRBJ1-2 | TRBV19 | .
ASSLPGQGRHEQF | TRBJ2-1 | TRBV27 | few
ASSKLQNQGSEAF | TRBJ1-1 | TRBV6-5 | few
ASSSRVQETQY | TRBJ2-5 | TRBV7-3 | many
SVENDSQDYGYT | TRBJ1-2 | TRBV29-1 | many
ASRAGKNIQY | TRBJ2-4 | TRBV6-2/TRBV6-3 | few
ASTHGLAGYETQY | TRBJ2-5 | TRBV6-2/TRBV6-3 | many
SAGPTTGGAETQY | TRBJ2-5 | TRBV20-1 | .
ASSRNLGAEAF | TRBJ1-1 | TRBV6-5 | many
ASSLTTGLEAF | TRBJ1-1 | TRBV12-3/TRBV12-4 | few
ASRGTSATQETQY | TRBJ2-5 | TRBV6-5 | many
SVEDLGLGLQEAF | TRBJ1-1 | TRBV29-1 | few
AWSVRVEQY | TRBJ2-7 | TRBV30 | .
AISLGDTQY | TRBJ2-3 | TRBV10-3 | .
ASSSYRQAQETQY | TRBJ2-5 | TRBV11-2 | many
SVNTGPPPATQY | TRBJ2-3 | TRBV29-1 | .
ASSLVAEFNTQY | TRBJ2-3 | TRBV7-9 | .
SGAGQGNTGELF | TRBJ2-2 | TRBV29-1 | few
ASSPRARGNTEAF | TRBJ1-1 | TRBV18 | few
SARLETEQF | TRBJ2-1 | TRBV20-1 | many
ASSVQGGLNEKLF | TRBJ1-4 | TRBV12-3/TRBV12-4 | many
ASSRGTSTVNEQF | TRBJ2-1 | TRBV4-3 | .
ASSQSETSTGELF | TRBJ2-2 | TRBV23-1 | many
ASSLASGSDTDTQY | TRBJ2-3 | TRBV5-6 | few
ASSQVPQGKNTEAF | TRBJ1-1 | TRBV3-1 | few
AIGLAGENEQF | TRBJ2-1 | TRBV7-2 | many